This T cell receptor (beta chain) was obtained from a study of blood T cells in healthy people across ages (dated by TCRdb to between 2015 and 2016). About the study as a whole: In model experiments, roughly one uniquely barcoded TCR beta cDNA molecule per two T cells was captured by template switching. Donors were grouped into four age groups: young (average roughly 17 years), middle-aged (approximately 41), aged (around 62) and long-lived (less than 85). To track age-related changes in TCR beta repertoire diversity, the study relied on deep sequencing normalized with unique cDNA molecular identifiers. The study analyzed two additional independent replicas of 1 million unique cDNA reads from the same blood draw for two donors, one aged 18 to 29 and one aged 80 or older. To avoid experimental bias, donors of different ages were spread randomly across the sequencing lanes. Summary of the overall study and its limitations: Observed TCR beta diversity per million T cells fell roughly linearly with age, and a significant reduction was already apparent by age about 43. Since profiling was done on bulk unsorted PBMCs, naive and antigen-experienced compartments could not be conclusively compared. Because donor CMV infection status was unknown, age-related changes in expanded clonotypes were potentially confounded. Compared with the aged group, the long-lived group had more naive CD4+ T cells, fewer expanded clones and increased TCR diversity, a pattern suggesting age selection. Estimates of total diversity based on one million sequenced T cells were considered lower bounds and underestimates. There was a strong correlation between observed TCR beta diversity and the percentage of naive T cells measured by flow cytometry.

Including cysteine and phenylalanine, the CDR3 has 11 amino acids. The DNA shown is the 33-base CDR3, in frame from base 1. Trimming removed 10 bases from V and 0 bases from J, leaving 6 bases between the germline ends. The germline V gene encodes CDR1 SNHLY and CDR2 FYNNEI. Details on this clonotype: The antigen this receptor binds is unknown. No base quality information exists; no much larger clone differs at one position.

The library relied on 5' RACE. Sequencing took place on an Illumina HiSeq 2500. The second PCR ran for roughly 6 to 11 cycles and used a J-beta primer mix along with a sample-barcoded 5' primer. Each TCR beta cDNA molecule received a unique molecular identifier from a template-switch 5' adaptor carrying 12 random nucleotides. Each sample yielded at least 2.5 million CDR3-containing paired-end reads. All of the RNA was converted into first-strand cDNA using the Mint cDNA synthesis kit, with a TRBC-specific oligonucleotide serving as the primer. Following uracil-DNA glycosylase treatment, a first 18-cycle PCR with universal primers M1SS and BC2_uni_R was performed on all cDNA. The paper's data handling went like this. For normalization, 1 million high-quality reads were randomly selected from each sample, with every read carrying a distinct molecular identifier. Reads with shared molecular identifiers were discarded instead of being binned into consensus sequences. MiTCR, with a Q25 quality threshold and the strictest error-elimination algorithm, was used for CDR3 identification, clonotype clustering and error correction. A nonparametric unseen species model using Euler transformation provided a lower-bound estimate of total TCR beta diversity. TCRdb reworked the public reads: Q25 trimming with fastp, MiXCR clone assembly, productive beta chains retained. A single entry per CDR3 protein holds the most common genes and DNA from its merged rows. The V and J calls and clone size come from TCRdb's table, not from the authors' own analysis. The sample data list under 1,000,000 distinct CDR3 sequences, and roughly 40% of these were observed just once. The top ten hold roughly 13% of the sample.

The donors were roughly 39 Caucasian individuals from Russia, aged 6 to 90 years, who were systemically healthy. Each donor gave roughly 11 milliliters of peripheral blood, drawn into EDTA-treated Vacutainer tubes. Ficoll-Paque density-gradient centrifugation was used to isolate PBMCs, with at least 7 million obtained per sample. Trizol reagent was used to extract total RNA from PBMCs, with at least 5.5 micrograms per sample. For every donor, an aliquot of PBMCs went through flow cytometry to measure the percentages of naive CD45RAhigh/CD27high T cells. Sequenced material: blood. The sequence is built from TRBV2 and TRBJ1-1, with no confident D gene call. This TCR derives from a man aged 18 to 30 in good health. CDR3 loop: CAIQLNTEAFF. The DNA sequence reads TGTGCCATACAACTGAACACTGAAGCTTTCTTT.